This T cell receptor beta chain is drawn from a study of cytomegalovirus exposure and HLA in healthy donors (dated by TCRdb to between 2016 and 2019). Background for the entire study: In an earlier analysis of about 560 of the donors, 250 to 300 Gb of sequence data and 95 million to 130 million unique TCR beta sequences from about 179 million T cells were reported. Donor age, sex, ethnicity and CMV serostatus were collected together with the repertoire data. Every repertoire in the discovery cohort had been generated on one and the same sequencing platform. Class I and class II HLA loci were covered by the typing at four-digit resolution. A separate validation cohort of about 110 different subjects was used in addition to the roughly 640-subject first cohort. To study patterns of TCR occurrence, a later analysis re-analyzed previously published TCR beta repertoires from 666 donors and added high-resolution HLA genotyping. The study aimed to test whether signatures of past pathogen exposure could be identified by cataloging public T cell receptors. Rather than drawing on any new phenotypic data, the later analysis identified candidate immune exposures from TCR beta sequences and the way those sequences occurred across donors. Five DR-DQ haplotypes were treated as single units for association and clustering because of strong linkage in the cohort. An earlier analysis of several hundred of the donors used high-throughput TCR beta sequencing to judge whether each TCR beta V gene segment behaved as functional or pseudogenic. Among around 400 genotyped donors of the cohort, an average of roughly 230,000 unique TCR beta nucleotide sequences was sequenced per donor, of which 15% to 20% were non-productive. Genome-wide SNP genotypes for about three fifths of the 666 donors were used in a later genetic analysis, which treated that subset as a discovery cohort. Of the roughly 400 genotyped donors, around 81% fell in the genetic ancestry cluster associated with self-reported Caucasian donors. To predict cytomegalovirus infection status, the study brought together high-throughput TCR immunosequencing, statistical association of individual TCRs with disease status, and machine learning. The study profiled the T cell repertoires of 500 to 800 subjects by immunosequencing and related them to cytomegalovirus serostatus. Typing coverage differed by locus: A, B, C, DRB1 and DQB1 were typed in roughly 620-630 donors, DQA1 in 500 to 550, DPA1 in 600 to 610, and DPB1 in just under 490. An early release that covered around 590 HLA-typed donors contained 250 to 350 gigabases of sequencing data and around 85 million unique TCR sequences. Here is what the overall study found, with its caveats: In the study, around 150 TCR beta chains were listed as associated with cytomegalovirus. A later analysis associated 16,951 TCR beta sequences with specific HLA alleles at a false discovery rate of 0.05. Linkage disequilibrium might explain the correlated functional status among segregating V segments, but an unknown experimental factor could not be excluded. A later analysis reported that several top co-occurrence clusters appeared linked to parvovirus B19, influenza, CMV and Epstein-Barr virus. Most CMV-associated TCR beta chains appeared to be HLA-restricted in a later analysis, and the HLA associations seemed to be driven largely by CMV exposure. Because some donors lacked HLA typing at each locus, the association tests relied only on the typed subset. Broadly in line with IMGT annotations, most TCR beta V segments showed up in productive rearrangements about 87% or about 30% of the time in an earlier analysis of several hundred of the donors. A further reported finding was that TCR beta sequences accurately predicted the HLA-A and HLA-B alleles for most subjects in the first cohort. According to the authors, the approach could potentially be generalized to other disease states and immunological phenotypes. Compared with equally common non-associated chains, HLA-associated TCR beta chains in a later analysis were more clonally expanded and had lower generation probabilities. Assigning TCR associations to individual alleles was difficult when HLA alleles, especially DR and DQ, strongly co-occurred. An association between a missense DCLRE1C variant and V-gene and J-gene trimming of TCR beta chains was found in a later genetic analysis and replicated in an independent cohort. In this cohort, only TCR beta chains were sequenced, and detectable features were limited by the absence of alpha or paired-chain data. While some public TCRs were present in many individuals, most TCR sequences turned up only very rarely across donors. The presence/absence analyses assumed that sequencing depth was roughly uniform across donors, and that assumption may not be true. In both the original and validation cohorts, the classifier was reported to diagnose cytomegalovirus status with high specificity and sensitivity. The 87-base-pair reads could not distinguish some IMGT-functional V segments, including TRBV6-2 and TRBV6-3, so those segments were excluded. Because counts were too low, about 15 rarely observed V segments, including chromosome 9 orphons, were left out of the earlier analysis of about 500 of the donors. A later genetic analysis reported fewer N-insertions in productive TCRs among donors in an Asian-associated ancestry cluster than the roughly 700-donor mean. Immune exposure information for the cohort was limited to CMV serostatus. According to a later analysis, TCR association rates differed among HLA loci, with DRB1 alleles showing the most associated TCRs and HLA-C alleles showing the fewest. The sequencing pipeline was judged likely to have produced a cluster of highly shared sequence variants as a technical artifact. A few of the identified cytomegalovirus-associated TCR beta chains were confirmed in vitro to be specific for cytomegalovirus antigens.

Reading the germline V gene gives CDR1 SGHDN and CDR2 FVKESK. The CDR3 sequence holds 14 residues, the cysteine and phenylalanine included. The DNA shown is the 42-base CDR3, in frame from base 1. V sheds 4 bases and J sheds 1 base, leaving 10 bases between their ends. The library was made by the immunoSEQ multiplex PCR assay. For the multiplex PCR, a mixture combining 60 forward primers for TCR Vbeta segments and 13 reverse primers for TCR Jbeta segments was used. The CDR3 region of rearranged TCR beta genes was amplified from genomic DNA with a multiplex PCR assay. The Illumina HiSeq System was used to sequence the amplified TCR beta libraries as 87-base-pair reads. The original methods were these. In a later analysis, 80 million or so unique TCR beta chains were counted across the approximately 670 repertoires, and approximately 11 million of these chains were shared by at least two donors. A nearest-neighbor algorithm error-corrected the raw reads and collapsed the reads into unique sequences, merging closely related sequences to remove PCR and sequencing errors. Alignment of CDR3 sequences to IMGT reference sequences was used to assign V, D and J gene segments. For a sequence to be retained, a match of at least six nucleotides was required to both a V gene segment and a J gene segment. A rearrangement was called productive if the CDR3 had no stop codons and remained in frame with V and J, and every other rearrangement was called non-productive. Following IMGT convention, CDR3 was defined as the stretch from the second conserved V-encoded cysteine up to the conserved J-encoded phenylalanine. In an earlier analysis of around 570 of the donors, sequences lacking an unambiguous match to a single V gene segment were excluded. An earlier analysis of fewer than 750 of the donors called V segments functional above 56.7% productive rearrangements and segregating when the between-donor standard deviation exceeded 5%. A statistical classification framework was built for diagnosing cytomegalovirus status from the catalog of TCR beta chain sequences. In a later analysis, TCR nucleotide sequences were compared against IMGT/GENE-DB human TR gene sequences so that V and J genes could be assigned. In a later analysis, CDR3 sequences and most-parsimonious VDJ recombination scenarios were assigned using the TCRdist pipeline. In a later analysis, every TCR beta chain was defined by the combination of its CDR3 amino acid sequence and its V-gene family, and reads without a unique V-gene family were dropped. As a way to deal with suspected cross-contamination and a sequencing artifact, a later analysis dropped roughly 620 nucleotide sequences that were highly shared and had low generation probability. A later analysis calculated a clonal expansion index for each public chain from normalized within-repertoire ranks of inferred template counts. In a later analysis, generation probabilities were computed with a VDJ recombination model fitted to out-of-frame rearrangements, and the resulting probabilities were checked against IGoR. Hypergeometric tests were used in a later analysis to score TCR-TCR, TCR-HLA and TCR-CMV co-occurrence, with a repertoire-size bias correction applied to the TCR pairs. In a later analysis, false discovery rates were estimated by permuting HLA or CMV assignments 20 times. In a later analysis, co-occurring TCRs were grouped using DBSCAN, and TCRdist sequence similarity was added for clustering within HLA-allele-positive subsets. Repertoires with fewer than 30,000 or more than 120,000 public chains were left out of co-occurrence clustering, as were a handful of repertoires with anomalous nucleotide sharing. The immuneACCESS repertoire file appears here via TCRdb, limited to in-frame rearrangements. These files lack a portion of the clones; in checked studies, under half of the deficit traces to unresolved V genes, and the cause of the others is not known. Clone size and V and J calls were adopted from that table, with D and trimming inferred from the DNA. Recorded for this sample are 50,000 to 65,000 clones; over 60% of them occurred a single time. The top ten clonotypes cover under 7% of the sample.

Remarks on this clone: Its cognate antigen has yet to be identified. No base-level quality is on record; no much larger clone is a single base apart.

The cohort comprised more than 550 healthy bone marrow donors. At the time of sampling, all cohort members were nominally healthy, though unrecorded immune exposures were likely present. The donor tested CMV seronegative, placing the donor among the 350 or so seronegative members of the cohort. Every donor gave a peripheral blood sample, and the peripheral blood mononuclear cells from that sample were used for TCR beta sequencing. The Qiagen DNeasy Blood Extraction Kit was used to extract genomic DNA from the blood cell samples. Sequenced input: PBMCs. The chain was built from TRBV14 and TRBJ1-1; a weak D assignment points to TRBD1 (5 bases agree). This sequence originates from a woman under 40 in good health and CMV-seronegative. CDR3 sequence: CASSRFTGNTEAFF. In nucleotide form, the sequence is TGTGCCAGCAGCCGGTTTACAGGGAACACTGAAGCTTTCTTT.